The 20 T cell receptor beta chains below all came from one sample that was sequenced in a study of blood T cell repertoires in COVID-19. The protocol was immunoSEQ multiplex PCR, while the TCRdb copy is restricted to in-frame clones and leaves out a portion. The sample records approximately 100,000 clones, 92% being singletons. Sequencing was carried out using peripheral blood. All receptors derive from a man aged 50 or older with active COVID-19.

The chain carries TRBV27 and TRBJ1-6; 10 nucleotides align to TRBD1. This CDR3 is built from 15 residues. Looked up from germline, CDR1 is MNHEY and CDR2 is SMNVEV (reference sequence). V trimming: 3 bases; J trimming: 13 bases; junction bases outside the gene matches: 9. The DNA of the CDR3 is TGTGCCAGCAGTTTTTCGGGGACAGGGGTAGGTCCCCTCCACTTT. Its protein is CASSFSGTGVGPLHF.

The V call is TRBV28, the J call TRBJ2-7, with D hard to call. Trimming left V 7 bases short and J 7 bases short, with 20 bases between. Looked up from germline, CDR1 is MDHEN and CDR2 is SYDVKM. The CDR3 has 14 amino acids. DNA of the CDR3: TGTGCCAGCAACAAAGATGGGCATTCAGAAGAGCAGTACTTC. Residues: CASNKDGHSEEQYF.

The chain employs TRBV24-1 and TRBJ1-5; 9 nucleotides align to TRBD1. This CDR3 region has 20 residues. Germline V gives CDR1 KGHDR, CDR2 SFDVKD. V was pared by 2 bases and J by 4 bases, with 17 bases of the junction left unmatched. As DNA, the CDR3 is TGTGCCACCAGTGATTCACCCCGGGGACAGGGACGATCCGGGAATCAGCCCCAGCATTTT. Protein: CATSDSPRGQGRSGNQPQHF.

This chain connects TRBV20-1 to TRBJ1-2; no reliable D call. Per the germline V gene, CDR1 is DFQATT and CDR2 is SNEGSKA (reference sequence). Trimming stripped 2 bases from V and 8 bases from J, with 6 bases between. The CDR3 is 10 residues long. CDR3 in DNA: TGCAGTGCTAGACTCGGGGGCTACACCTTC. It specifies CSARLGGYTF.

V and J are TRBV6-2 or TRBV6-3 and TRBJ1-5; 12 bases match TRBD1. With 0 bases clipped from V and 5 bases from J, the junction kept 8 bases outside the gene matches. CDR1 is MNHEY, CDR2 SVGEGT, per germline. CDR3 size: 18 residues. CDR3 in DNA: TGTGCCAGCAGTTACTCGGCTTTTGGGACAGGGGGCTATCAGCCCCAGCATTTT. Translation gives CASSYSAFGTGGYQPQHF.

The V gene is TRBV30, the J gene TRBJ2-5; TRBD2 matches 9 bases. After removal of 1 base from V and 2 bases from J, the junction contained 5 bases not matched to a gene. Germline lookup yields CDR1 GTSNPN and CDR2 SVGIG (reference sequence). The CDR3 spans 15 residues. The CDR3: CAWSGGLARQETQYF. The CDR3 DNA reads as TGTGCCTGGAGTGGGGGACTAGCTCGGCAAGAGACCCAGTACTTC.

The chain recombines TRBV5-1 with TRBJ1-1; D is possibly TRBD1 (5 bases). The germline gives CDR1 SGHRS, CDR2 YFSETQ. This CDR3 has 18 amino acids. V was pared by 7 bases and J by 4 bases, with 29 bases between. For the CDR3, the DNA is TGCGCCAGCGGACGATCCGAGGAAGATGGGGCTTTTAGCACTGAAGCTTTCTTT. This gives the protein CASGRSEEDGAFSTEAFF.

This clone was detected only once. The chain links TRBV28 to TRBJ1-5; the D gene is possibly TRBD1 (5 bases). CDR3 length: 16 amino acids. The germline CDR1 and CDR2 sequences are MDHEN and SYDVKM. V was cut by 9 bases and J by 11 bases, with 29 bases left in between. This CDR3 reads CASSGGSVIKLRAQHF. CDR3 in DNA: TGTGCCAGTTCCGGGGGATCGGTGATCAAGTTGAGGGCCCAGCATTTT.

This chain links TRBV28 with TRBJ1-2, with a tentative D call TRBD1 (5 bases). Trimming took 5 bases from V and 6 from J, leaving 7 bases between them. From germline, CDR1 is MDHEN and CDR2 SYDVKM. CDR3 length: 11 amino acids. For the CDR3, the DNA is TGTGCCAGCAGTGACAGTAATGGCTACACCTTC. Translation gives CASSDSNGYTF.

This chain uses TRBV10-3 with TRBJ2-6, with 11 bases that match TRBD2. The CDR3 is made up of 19 amino acids. V trimming: 3 bases; J trimming: 0 bases; junction bases outside the gene matches: 7. Germline V gene sequence: CDR1 ENHRY, CDR2 SYGVKD. The chain's CDR3 is CAISERGLAESSGANVLTF. The CDR3 DNA follows: TGTGCCATCAGTGAAAGGGGACTAGCGGAGAGCTCTGGGGCCAACGTCCTGACTTTC.

This clone was seen just once. This rearrangement joins TRBV7-3 to TRBJ1-2; 9 bases fit TRBD1. The CDR3 has 15 residues. Germline trimming cut 5 bases from V and 5 bases from J; bases unmatched to any gene: 9. The germline CDR1 and CDR2 sequences are SGHTA and FQGTGA. DNA of the CDR3: TGTGCCAGCAGCGACCGGACAGGGGAGATTTATGGCTACACCTTC. Amino acid sequence: CASSDRTGEIYGYTF.

This clone was seen only a few times. This chain connects TRBV25-1 to TRBJ2-7; 7 nucleotides align to TRBD1. V lost 4 bases, J lost 2 bases, and 2 bases stayed unmatched. In germline, CDR1 is MGHDK, CDR2 SYGVNS. The CDR3 covers 13 residues. For the CDR3, the DNA is TGTGCCAGCAGTGGGGACAGAACCTACGAGCAGTACTTC. Protein sequence: CASSGDRTYEQYF.

The gene calls are TRBV5-4 and TRBJ2-3; 8 positions match TRBD2. Germline lookup yields CDR1 SGHNT and CDR2 YYREEE (reference sequence). With 0 bases clipped from V and 2 bases from J, the junction kept 2 bases outside the gene matches. This CDR3 region has 15 residues. The CDR3: CASSLDSGATDTQYF. CDR3 nucleotide sequence: TGTGCCAGCAGCTTGGATAGCGGGGCCACAGATACGCAGTATTTT.

This clone was seen a single time. The chain employs TRBV27 and TRBJ2-7, with 10 bases lining up with TRBD2. The V and J ends lost 2 bases and 7 bases, in that order; junction bases with no gene match: 17. Per the germline V gene, CDR1 is MNHEY and CDR2 is SMNVEV (reference sequence). The CDR3 length is 18 residues. The CDR3 reads CASSLTSGRAAGKGEQYF. CDR3 DNA sequence: TGTGCCAGCAGTTTAACAAGCGGGAGGGCCGCCGGGAAGGGTGAGCAGTACTTC.

The chain employs TRBV7-2 and TRBJ2-7, with D unresolved. Per germline, CDR1 SGHTA and CDR2 FQGNSA. The V gene lost 5 bases and the J gene lost 2 bases, with 19 bases spanning the gap. The CDR3 is 16 amino acids. CDR3 residues: CASSTSWAPDTYEQYF. CDR3 nucleotides: TGTGCCAGCAGCACGAGCTGGGCACCAGATACCTACGAGCAGTACTTC. The full variable domain, its missing parts supplied by reference TRBV7-2 and TRBJ2-7, is GAGVSQSPSNKVTEKGKDVELRCDPISGHTALYWYRQSLGQGLEFLIYFQGNSAPDKSGLPSDRFSAERTGGSVSTLTIQRTQQEDSAVYLCASSTSWAPDTYEQYFGPGTRLTVT.

The chain is built from TRBV5-1 and TRBJ2-7; 11 nucleotides match TRBD1. The junction had 13 bases not matched to a gene; V was cut back by 6 bases and J by 8 bases. Germline assignment: CDR1 SGHRS and CDR2 YFSETQ. The CDR3 extends over 15 amino acids. The DNA of the CDR3 is TGCGCCAGCACCAAGGAGGCGGGACAGGGGGAGAAGCAGTACTTC. Translation: CASTKEAGQGEKQYF.

The V call is TRBV2, the J call TRBJ2-1, with TRBD2 matching over 7 bases. The CDR3 contains 16 residues. The junction had 18 bases not matched to a gene; V was cut back by 7 bases and J by 9 bases. Germline V lookup: CDR1 SNHLY, CDR2 FYNNEI. The CDR3 spells CASTPGGLRERREQFF. DNA for the CDR3: TGTGCCAGCACGCCCGGCGGTTTGCGGGAGAGACGTGAGCAGTTCTTC.

The chain carries TRBV3-1 (or the pseudogene TRBV3-2) and TRBJ1-5; TRBD1 might be the D (5 bases). Trimming shortened V by 0 bases and J by 0 bases, and 15 bases separated the two germline ends. The CDR3 loop spans 18 amino acids. Germline V gene data show CDR1 as LGHDT and CDR2 as YNNKEL (reference sequence). The CDR3 here is CASSQDRDSGYSNQPQHF. CDR3 bases: TGTGCCAGCAGCCAAGACCGAGACAGTGGGTATAGCAATCAGCCCCAGCATTTT.

The V gene is TRBV5-8, the J gene TRBJ2-1, with 10 bases fitting TRBD2. Germline V lookup: CDR1 SGHTS, CDR2 YDEGEE. The V and J ends lost 3 bases and 4 bases, in that order; junction bases with no gene match: 4. This CDR3 spans 15 amino acids. For the CDR3, the DNA is TGTGCCAGCAGCTCCGGGACTAGCGTGTACAATGAGCAGTTCTTC. It encodes CASSSGTSVYNEQFF. The full variable domain, completed using reference TRBV5-8 and TRBJ2-1, is EAGVTQSPTHLIKTRGQQATLRCSPISGHTSVYWYQQALGLGLQFLLWYDEGEERNRGNFPPRFSGRQFPNYSSELNVNALELEDSALYLCASSSGTSVYNEQFFGPGTRLTVL.

V gene TRBV7-2 combines with J gene TRBJ2-3; TRBD2 aligns across 9 bases. This CDR3 has 16 residues. Germline V CDR1 and CDR2: SGHTA, FQGNSA. The V gene end was trimmed by 1 base and the J gene end by 5 bases; junction bases not matched to a gene: 7. This chain's CDR3 is CASSLGSGRFLDTQYF. CDR3 DNA: TGTGCCAGCAGCTTAGGAAGCGGGAGGTTTTTAGATACGCAGTATTTT.